This T cell receptor beta chain was identified in a study of beta chain features in type 1 diabetes. General observations from the study: TCRB rearrangement may or may not be influenced by HLA type; here this remained unresolved. Patients with Type 1 diabetes showed moderately but significantly shorter TCRB CDR3s in all four CD4+ subsets.

Every bit of the isolated RNA underwent reverse transcription, so sequencing read expressed TCRB transcripts. The protocol was immunoSEQ multiplex PCR, while the TCRdb copy is restricted to in-frame clones and leaves out a portion. The table lists a few hundred thousand clones, around 20% of them singletons. It was via CD45RO/CCR7/CD25/CD127/CD95/CD27 that CD4+ naive, central memory, regulatory and stem cell-like memory cells were sorted. About this clone: No antigen is known for it.

The CDR3 runs 14 residues. V gave up 1 base and J gave up 4 bases, with 8 bases separating them. The germline CDR1 and CDR2 sequences are SGHRS and YFSETQ. The V gene is TRBV5-1, the J gene TRBJ1-4; unclear D gene. The specimen was naive CD4+ T cells from blood. This receptor was identified in a woman aged 40 to 50 with type 1 diabetes. For the CDR3, the DNA is TGCGCCAGCAGCTTGAATACCGGTAATGAAAAACTGTTTTTT. Translated, it gives CASSLNTGNEKLFF.